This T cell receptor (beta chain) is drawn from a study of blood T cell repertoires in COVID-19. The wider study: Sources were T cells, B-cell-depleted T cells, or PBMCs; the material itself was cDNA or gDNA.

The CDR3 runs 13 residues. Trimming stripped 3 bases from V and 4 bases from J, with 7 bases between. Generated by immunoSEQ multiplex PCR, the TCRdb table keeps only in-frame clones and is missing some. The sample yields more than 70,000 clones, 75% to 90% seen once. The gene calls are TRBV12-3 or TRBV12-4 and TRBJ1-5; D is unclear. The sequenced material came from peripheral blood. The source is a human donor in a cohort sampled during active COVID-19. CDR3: CASSLTWNQPQHF. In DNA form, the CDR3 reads TGTGCCAGCAGTTTGACTTGGAATCAGCCCCAGCATTTT.